A selection of T cell receptor beta chains follows, all from one sample in a study of blood T cell repertoires in COVID-19. Sequenced by immunoSEQ multiplex PCR; TCRdb stores in-frame clones only, minus some. This sample has roughly 330,000 clones, with roughly 86% found just once. Sequencing was done on a sample of peripheral blood. The receptors derive from a man in his thirties or forties with COVID-19, enrolled during active disease. The CDR3 runs from the conserved cysteine through the conserved F or W. A D gene is named only where the DNA matches it firmly. Size is stated for part of the rows, as once, few or many counts, or as a class when the clone is expanded.

CDR3,DNA,J,size,length,V,D
CASSGTGGSYEQYF,TGTGCCAGCAGTGGGACAGGGGGCTCCTACGAGCAGTACTTC,TRBJ2-7,NA,14,TRBV2,TRBD1
CASSPGSGGTTDTQYF,TGCGCCAGCAGCCCGGGCAGCGGGGGGACTACAGATACGCAGTATTTT,TRBJ2-3,once,16,TRBV5-1,TRBD2
CSFGTSGGVGETQYF,TGCAGCTTCGGGACTAGCGGGGGGGTTGGTGAGACCCAGTACTTC,TRBJ2-5,NA,15,TRBV29-1,TRBD2
CASTTDSSSGANVLTF,TGCGCCAGCACCACGGACTCAAGCTCTGGGGCCAACGTCCTGACTTTC,TRBJ2-6,NA,16,TRBV4-1,NA
CASSQDGWVGGGTEAFF,TGCGCCAGCAGCCAAGACGGATGGGTAGGCGGCGGCACTGAAGCTTTCTTT,TRBJ1-1,NA,17,TRBV4-3,NA
CASSVPGLGQYDTQYF,TGTGCCAGCAGCGTCCCGGGACTAGGACAGTACGATACGCAGTATTTT,TRBJ2-3,NA,16,TRBV9,TRBD2
CASSPPGLAGVDTQYF,TGTGCCAGCTCACCACCTGGACTAGCGGGAGTAGATACGCAGTATTTT,TRBJ2-3,NA,16,TRBV18,TRBD2
CASGLAGMRGGNEQFF,TGTGCCTCAGGACTAGCGGGGATGAGGGGAGGGAATGAGCAGTTCTTC,TRBJ2-1,NA,16,TRBV7-9,TRBD2
CASSLGQGPETQYF,TGTGCCAGCAGCCTAGGACAGGGACCAGAGACCCAGTACTTC,TRBJ2-5,once,14,TRBV11-2,TRBD1
CASSLELWGTDTQYF,TGTGCCAGCAGCTTAGAACTATGGGGCACAGATACGCAGTATTTT,TRBJ2-3,NA,15,TRBV7-2,NA
CASSQDSVAPEAFF,TGCGCCAGCAGCCAAGATTCCGTGGCCCCCGAAGCTTTCTTT,TRBJ1-1,NA,14,TRBV4-3,NA
CATSDTGNAGYEQFF,TGTGCCACCAGTGATACCGGTAACGCCGGGTATGAGCAGTTCTTC,TRBJ2-1,NA,15,TRBV24-1,NA
CASSQGAGGQETQYF,TGTGCCAGCAGCCAGGGGGCGGGGGGGCAAGAGACCCAGTACTTC,TRBJ2-5,NA,15,TRBV11-2,NA
CASSSDRGENIQYF,TGTGCCAGCAGTTCTGACAGGGGAGAAAACATTCAGTACTTC,TRBJ2-4,NA,14,TRBV2,TRBD1
CASSAAGVRTGELFF,TGTGCCAGCAGCGCGGCGGGAGTTCGAACCGGGGAGCTGTTTTTT,TRBJ2-2,NA,15,TRBV7-9,TRBD2
CSARGGTLHF,TGCAGTGCTAGAGGAGGGACCCTCCACTTT,TRBJ1-6,NA,10,TRBV20-1,NA
CASSQGAFGTLDQPQHF,TGCGCCAGCAGCCAAGGCGCGTTCGGGACACTAGATCAGCCCCAGCATTTT,TRBJ1-5,NA,17,TRBV4-1,NA
CASSLVRGTAEAFF,TGTGCCAGCAGCTTAGTCCGTGGGACAGCCGAAGCTTTCTTT,TRBJ1-1,NA,14,TRBV7-2,TRBD1
CASTLTRRGINTGELFF,TGTGCCAGCACCCTAACTCGGAGGGGTATCAACACCGGGGAGCTGTTTTTT,TRBJ2-2,NA,17,TRBV7-2,NA
CASSSQGLGYTF,TGTGCCAGCAGCTCCCAGGGCTTAGGCTACACCTTC,TRBJ1-2,few,12,TRBV11-2,NA
CASGLAGQGTSYEQYF,TGTGCTAGTGGTTTGGCCGGACAGGGGACCTCCTACGAGCAGTACTTC,TRBJ2-7,NA,16,TRBV12-5,TRBD1
CASKGGGNTEAFF,TGTGCCAGCAAAGGGGGCGGGAACACTGAAGCTTTCTTT,TRBJ1-1,NA,13,TRBV6-5,TRBD1
CASSQFLRTSGYNEQFF,TGCGCCAGCAGCCAATTTCTCCGGACTAGCGGGTACAATGAGCAGTTCTTC,TRBJ2-1,NA,17,TRBV4-3,TRBD2
CASSRSGTAINTEAFF,TGTGCCAGCAGCCGATCGGGGACAGCTATAAACACTGAAGCTTTCTTT,TRBJ1-1,NA,16,TRBV7-9,TRBD1
CSASTYEQYF,TGCAGTGCTAGCACCTACGAGCAGTACTTC,TRBJ2-7,NA,10,TRBV20-1,NA
CASSQDSPARRQETQYF,TGTGCCAGCAGCCAAGATAGTCCCGCTAGGCGCCAAGAGACCCAGTACTTC,TRBJ2-5,few,17,TRBV4-2,NA
CASRRGWNTGELFF,TGTGCCAGCAGAAGGGGCTGGAACACCGGGGAGCTGTTTTTT,TRBJ2-2,NA,14,TRBV9,NA
CASGQGFAGNEQFF,TGTGCCAGCGGTCAGGGGTTTGCTGGGAATGAGCAGTTCTTC,TRBJ2-1,NA,14,TRBV27,NA
CASSLDSMGNTIYF,TGTGCCAGCAGCTTGGACAGCATGGGAAACACCATATATTTT,TRBJ1-3,once,14,TRBV5-4,NA
CASSYSGRSTDTQYF,TGTGCCAGCAGTTACTCGGGCCGTAGCACAGATACGCAGTATTTT,TRBJ2-3,NA,15,TRBV6-2/TRBV6-3,NA
CASSSLLGGASTEAFF,TGTGCCAGCAGCTCCCTCCTAGGGGGCGCCAGCACTGAAGCTTTCTTT,TRBJ1-1,NA,16,TRBV7-2,TRBD1
CASSLEAQGIEQYF,TGTGCCAGCAGCCTAGAAGCCCAGGGGATCGAGCAGTACTTC,TRBJ2-7,NA,14,TRBV5-4,NA
CATSPQDWGVAGELFF,TGTGCCACCAGCCCCCAGGACTGGGGTGTCGCCGGGGAGCTGTTTTTT,TRBJ2-2,NA,16,TRBV15,NA
CASSPGLDPSYNEQFF,TGTGCCAGCTCACCGGGACTAGATCCCTCCTACAATGAGCAGTTCTTC,TRBJ2-1,NA,16,TRBV18,TRBD2
CSVLGGSGNTIYF,TGCAGCGTATTAGGGGGATCTGGAAACACCATATATTTT,TRBJ1-3,NA,13,TRBV29-1,NA
CATSDSGWDYGYTF,TGTGCCACCAGTGACTCAGGATGGGACTATGGCTACACCTTC,TRBJ1-2,NA,14,TRBV24-1,NA
CASRAWSDTEAFF,TGTGCCTCCAGGGCGTGGAGTGACACTGAAGCTTTCTTT,TRBJ1-1,NA,13,TRBV24-1,NA
CASSLRQGAFEQFF,TGTGCCAGCAGCTTACGCCAGGGGGCTTTTGAGCAGTTCTTC,TRBJ2-1,NA,14,TRBV11-2,TRBD1
CASSPPGQGATNEQFF,TGTGCCAGCAGCCCTCCGGGACAGGGGGCGACCAATGAGCAGTTCTTC,TRBJ2-1,NA,16,TRBV11-3,TRBD1
CASSQDRGRTEAFF,TGCGCCAGCAGCCAAGATAGGGGGCGGACTGAAGCTTTCTTT,TRBJ1-1,NA,14,TRBV4-1,TRBD1
CASSQDEVLGGGNYGYTF,TGCGCCAGCAGCCAAGATGAAGTACTAGGGGGCGGAAACTATGGCTACACCTTC,TRBJ1-2,once,18,TRBV4-3,TRBD1
CASSFRGVGDGYTF,TGTGCCAGCAGCTTCCGGGGGGTCGGGGATGGCTACACCTTC,TRBJ1-2,NA,14,TRBV11-2,NA
CASSHSGFRTFNTEAFF,TGTGCCAGCAGCCACTCAGGGTTCCGGACCTTTAACACTGAAGCTTTCTTT,TRBJ1-1,NA,17,TRBV14,NA
CATSRDTGGYNEQFF,TGTGCCACCAGCAGAGACACAGGGGGCTACAATGAGCAGTTCTTC,TRBJ2-1,once,15,TRBV15,TRBD1
CASSLTGDSGNTIYF,TGTGCCAGCAGCTTAACAGGGGACTCTGGAAACACCATATATTTT,TRBJ1-3,NA,15,TRBV7-8,TRBD1
CSAFRLAGVIF,TGCAGTGCTTTTCGACTAGCGGGAGTGATCTTC,TRBJ2-1,once,11,TRBV20-1,TRBD2
CASSSGRGEYEQYF,TGTGCCAGCAGTTCGGGCAGGGGGGAGTACGAGCAGTACTTC,TRBJ2-7,NA,14,TRBV6-2/TRBV6-3,NA
CASSILTGRPAGQPQHF,TGTGCCAGTAGTATATTGACAGGTCGGCCTGCAGGCCAGCCCCAGCATTTT,TRBJ1-5,NA,17,TRBV19,NA
CASSLSRDMGEQYF,TGTGCCAGCAGCTTAAGCCGGGACATGGGGGAGCAGTACTTC,TRBJ2-7,few,14,TRBV7-2,NA
CASSMGQGNDEQFF,TGTGCCAGTAGTATGGGACAGGGTAACGATGAGCAGTTCTTC,TRBJ2-1,NA,14,TRBV19,TRBD1
CAMLAGNTIYF,TGTGCCATGTTGGCCGGAAACACCATATATTTT,TRBJ1-3,NA,11,TRBV10-3,NA
CASSLRGGETQYF,TGTGCCAGCAGTTTACGGGGGGGGGAGACCCAGTACTTC,TRBJ2-5,NA,13,TRBV27,TRBD2